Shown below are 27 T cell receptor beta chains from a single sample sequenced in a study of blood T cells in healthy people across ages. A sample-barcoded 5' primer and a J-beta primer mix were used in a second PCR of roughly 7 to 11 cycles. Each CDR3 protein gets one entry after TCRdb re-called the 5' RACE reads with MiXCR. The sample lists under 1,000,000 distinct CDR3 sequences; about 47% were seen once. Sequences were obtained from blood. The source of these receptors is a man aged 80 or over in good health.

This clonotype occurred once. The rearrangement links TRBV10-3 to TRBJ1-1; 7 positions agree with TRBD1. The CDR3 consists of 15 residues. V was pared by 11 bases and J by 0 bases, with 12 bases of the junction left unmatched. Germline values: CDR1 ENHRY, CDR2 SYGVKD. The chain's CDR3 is CAARQGEIMNTEAFF. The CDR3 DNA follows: TGTGCCGCACGGCAGGGGGAAATCATGAACACTGAAGCTTTCTTT.

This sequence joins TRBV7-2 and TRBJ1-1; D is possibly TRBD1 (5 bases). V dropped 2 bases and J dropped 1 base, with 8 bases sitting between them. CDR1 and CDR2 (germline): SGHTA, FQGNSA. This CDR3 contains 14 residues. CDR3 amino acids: CASSLQTENTEAFF. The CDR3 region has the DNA TGTGCCAGCAGCTTACAGACAGAGAACACTGAAGCTTTCTTT.

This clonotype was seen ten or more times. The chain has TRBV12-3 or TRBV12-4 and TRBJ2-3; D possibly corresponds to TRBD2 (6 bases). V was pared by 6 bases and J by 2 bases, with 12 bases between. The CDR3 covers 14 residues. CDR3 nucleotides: TGTGCCAGCAGCCGGGACTCCCTCACAGATACGCAGTATTTT. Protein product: CASSRDSLTDTQYF.

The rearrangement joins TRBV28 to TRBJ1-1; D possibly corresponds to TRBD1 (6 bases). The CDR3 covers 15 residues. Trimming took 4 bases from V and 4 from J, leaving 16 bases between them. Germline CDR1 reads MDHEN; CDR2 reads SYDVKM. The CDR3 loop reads CASSSPPTGTTEAFF. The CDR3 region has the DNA TGTGCCAGCAGTTCCCCCCCGACAGGAACCACTGAAGCTTTCTTT.

The CDR3: CASGTGPFEQYF. DNA for the CDR3: TGTGCGAGCGGGACAGGGCCATTTGAGCAGTACTTC. V is TRBV7-2 and J is TRBJ2-7; 9 bases fit TRBD1. Germline CDR1 is SGHTA and CDR2 is FQGNSA. The CDR3 totals 12 residues.

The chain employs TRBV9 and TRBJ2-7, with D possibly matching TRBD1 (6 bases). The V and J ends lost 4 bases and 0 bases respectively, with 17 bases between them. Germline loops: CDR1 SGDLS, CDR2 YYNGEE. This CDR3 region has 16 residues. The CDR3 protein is CASSPRQDSSSYEQYF. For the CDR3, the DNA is TGTGCCAGCAGCCCTAGACAGGATTCGAGCTCCTACGAGCAGTACTTC.

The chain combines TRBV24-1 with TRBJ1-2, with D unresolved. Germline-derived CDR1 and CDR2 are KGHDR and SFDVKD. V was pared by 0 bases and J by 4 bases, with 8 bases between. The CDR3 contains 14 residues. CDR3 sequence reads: CATSDLESGYGYTF. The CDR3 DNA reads TGTGCCACCAGTGATTTGGAGAGCGGCTATGGCTACACCTTC.

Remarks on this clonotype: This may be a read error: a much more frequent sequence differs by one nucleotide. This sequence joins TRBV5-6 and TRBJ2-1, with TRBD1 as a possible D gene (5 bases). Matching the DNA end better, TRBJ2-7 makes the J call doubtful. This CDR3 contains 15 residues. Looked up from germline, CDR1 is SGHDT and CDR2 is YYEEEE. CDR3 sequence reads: CASSLGQWSYNEQYF. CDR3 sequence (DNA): TGTGCCAGCAGCTTGGGACAGTGGTCCTACAATGAGCAGTACTTC.

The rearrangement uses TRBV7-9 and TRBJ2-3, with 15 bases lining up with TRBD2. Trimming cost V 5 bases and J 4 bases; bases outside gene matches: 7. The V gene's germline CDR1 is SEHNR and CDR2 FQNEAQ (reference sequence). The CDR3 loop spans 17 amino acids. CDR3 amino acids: CASSPGLAGGGADTQYF. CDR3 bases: TGTGCCAGCAGCCCGGGACTAGCGGGAGGAGGGGCAGATACGCAGTATTTT.

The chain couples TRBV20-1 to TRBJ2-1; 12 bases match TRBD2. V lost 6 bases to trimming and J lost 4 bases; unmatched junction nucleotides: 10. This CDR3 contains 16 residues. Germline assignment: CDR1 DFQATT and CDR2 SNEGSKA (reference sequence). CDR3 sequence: CSADPASGRGYNEQFF. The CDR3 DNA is TGCAGTGCGGACCCGGCTAGCGGGAGGGGATACAATGAGCAGTTCTTC.

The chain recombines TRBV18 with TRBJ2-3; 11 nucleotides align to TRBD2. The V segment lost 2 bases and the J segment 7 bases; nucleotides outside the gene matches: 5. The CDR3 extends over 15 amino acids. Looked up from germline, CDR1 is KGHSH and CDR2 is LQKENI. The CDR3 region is CASSPGGTSGNTQYF. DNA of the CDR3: TGTGCCAGCTCACCAGGAGGGACTAGCGGCAATACGCAGTATTTT.

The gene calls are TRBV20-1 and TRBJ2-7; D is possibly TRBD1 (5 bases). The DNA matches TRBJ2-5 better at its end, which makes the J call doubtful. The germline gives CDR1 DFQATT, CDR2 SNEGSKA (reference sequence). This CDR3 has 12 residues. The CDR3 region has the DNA TGCAGTCCAGCGTACCAGGGTGGGACCCAGTACTTC. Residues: CSPAYQGGTQYF.

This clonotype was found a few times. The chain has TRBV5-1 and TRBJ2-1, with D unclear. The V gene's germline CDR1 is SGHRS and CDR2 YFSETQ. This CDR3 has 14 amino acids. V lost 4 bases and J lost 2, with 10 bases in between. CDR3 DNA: TGCGCCAGCAGCCGAAGCTCCACCTACAATGAGCAGTTCTTC. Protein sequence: CASSRSSTYNEQFF.

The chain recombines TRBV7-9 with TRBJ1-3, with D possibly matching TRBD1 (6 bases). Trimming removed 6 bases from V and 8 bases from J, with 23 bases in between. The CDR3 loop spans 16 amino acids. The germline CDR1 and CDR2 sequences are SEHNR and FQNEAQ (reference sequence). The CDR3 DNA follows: TGTGCCAGCAGTGCGGACAGCGACCTTCGGGTGTACACCATATATTTT. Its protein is CASSADSDLRVYTIYF.

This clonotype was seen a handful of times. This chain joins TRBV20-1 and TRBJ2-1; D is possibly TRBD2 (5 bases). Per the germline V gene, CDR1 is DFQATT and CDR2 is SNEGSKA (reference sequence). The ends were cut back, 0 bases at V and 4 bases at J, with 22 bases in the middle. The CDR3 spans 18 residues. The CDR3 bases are TGCAGTGCTAGAGATCGGACTCCTAACCCACCACAATACAATGAGCAGTTCTTC. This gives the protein CSARDRTPNPPQYNEQFF.

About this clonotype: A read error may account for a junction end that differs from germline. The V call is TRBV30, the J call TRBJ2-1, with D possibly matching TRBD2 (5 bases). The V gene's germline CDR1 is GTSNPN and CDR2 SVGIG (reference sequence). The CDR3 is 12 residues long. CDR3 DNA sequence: TGTACCTGGGAGAACCAGGTAGCTGAGCAGTTCTTC. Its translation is CTWENQVAEQFF.

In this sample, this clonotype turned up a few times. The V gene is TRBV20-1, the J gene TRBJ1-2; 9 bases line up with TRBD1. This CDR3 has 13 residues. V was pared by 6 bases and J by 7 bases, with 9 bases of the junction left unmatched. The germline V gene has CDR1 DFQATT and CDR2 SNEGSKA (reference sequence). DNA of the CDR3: TGCAGTGCAACCCCGGGACAGGGTGTTGGCTACACCTTC. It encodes CSATPGQGVGYTF.

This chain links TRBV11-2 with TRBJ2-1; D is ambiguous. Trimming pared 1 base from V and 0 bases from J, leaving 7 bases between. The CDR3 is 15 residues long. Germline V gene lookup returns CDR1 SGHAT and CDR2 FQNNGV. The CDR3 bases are TGTGCCAGCAGCTTAGGAATAGCCTCCTACAATGAGCAGTTCTTC. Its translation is CASSLGIASYNEQFF.

The CDR3 reads CASSPGQLWADTQYF. The CDR3 region has the DNA TGTGCCAGCAGCCCCGGACAGCTGTGGGCAGATACGCAGTATTTT. The rearrangement links TRBV7-3 to TRBJ2-3; D is perhaps TRBD1 (6 bases). The CDR3 spans 15 residues. CDR1 and CDR2 (germline): SGHTA, FQGTGA. The V and J ends lost 5 bases and 4 bases respectively, with 16 bases between them.

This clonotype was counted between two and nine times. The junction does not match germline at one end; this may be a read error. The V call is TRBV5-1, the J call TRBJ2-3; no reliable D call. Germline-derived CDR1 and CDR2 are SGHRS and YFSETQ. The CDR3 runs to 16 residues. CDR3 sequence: CASSLEAPGLSDTQYF. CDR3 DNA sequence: TGCGCCAGCAGCTTGGAGGCGCCGGGCCTTTCAGATACCCAGTATTTT. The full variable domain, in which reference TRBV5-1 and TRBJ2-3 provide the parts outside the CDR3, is KAGVTQTPRYLIKTRGQQVTLSCSPISGHRSVSWYQQTPGQGLQFLFEYFSETQRNKGNFPGRFSGRQFSNSRSEMNVSTLELGDSALYLCASSLEAPGLSDTQYFGPGTRLTVL.

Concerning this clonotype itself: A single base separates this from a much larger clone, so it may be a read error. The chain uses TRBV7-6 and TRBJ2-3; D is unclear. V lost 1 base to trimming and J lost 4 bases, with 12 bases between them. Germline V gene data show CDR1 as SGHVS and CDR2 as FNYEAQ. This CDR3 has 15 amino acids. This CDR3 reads CASSLDLSFADTQYF. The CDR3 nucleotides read TGTGCCAGCAGCTTAGATTTGAGTTTCGCAGATACGCAGTATTTT.

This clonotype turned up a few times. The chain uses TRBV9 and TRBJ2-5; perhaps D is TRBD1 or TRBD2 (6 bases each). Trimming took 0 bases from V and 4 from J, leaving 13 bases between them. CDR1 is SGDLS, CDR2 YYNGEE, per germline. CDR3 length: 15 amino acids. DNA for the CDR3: TGTGCCAGCAGCGTAGACCCGGGGGCCGGAGAGACCCAGTACTTC. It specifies CASSVDPGAGETQYF. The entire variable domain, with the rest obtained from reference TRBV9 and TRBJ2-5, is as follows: DSGVTQTPKHLITATGQRVTLRCSPRSGDLSVYWYQQSLDQGLQFLIQYYNGEERAKGNILERFSAQQFPDLHSELNLSSLELGDSALYFCASSVDPGAGETQYFGPGTRLLVL.

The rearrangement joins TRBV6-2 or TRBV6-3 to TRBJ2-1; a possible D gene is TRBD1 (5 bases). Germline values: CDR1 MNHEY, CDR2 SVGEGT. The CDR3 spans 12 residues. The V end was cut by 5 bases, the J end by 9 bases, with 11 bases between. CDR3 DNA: TGTGCCAGCAGTCCTAAGGGGTTTGAGCAGTTCTTC. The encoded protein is CASSPKGFEQFF.

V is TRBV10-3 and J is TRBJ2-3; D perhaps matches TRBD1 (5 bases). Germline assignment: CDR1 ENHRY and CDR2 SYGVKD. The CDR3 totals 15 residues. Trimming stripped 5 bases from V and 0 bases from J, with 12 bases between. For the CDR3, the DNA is TGTGCCATCAGTCAGACAGCTACTAGCACAGATACGCAGTATTTT. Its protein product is CAISQTATSTDTQYF.

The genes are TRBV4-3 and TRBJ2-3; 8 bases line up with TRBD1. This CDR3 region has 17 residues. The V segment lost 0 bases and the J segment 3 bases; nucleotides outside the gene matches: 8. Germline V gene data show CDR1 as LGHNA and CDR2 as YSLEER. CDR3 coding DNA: TGCGCCAGCAGCCAAGATTTGGCAGGGGGCCCTACAGATACGCAGTATTTT. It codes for CASSQDLAGGPTDTQYF.

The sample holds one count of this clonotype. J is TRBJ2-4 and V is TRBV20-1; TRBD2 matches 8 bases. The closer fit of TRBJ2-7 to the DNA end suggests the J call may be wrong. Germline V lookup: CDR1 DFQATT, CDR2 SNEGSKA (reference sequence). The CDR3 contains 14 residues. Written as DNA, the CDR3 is TGCAGTGCTAGAGGGGGGCTAGCGGGCTACGAGCAGTACTTC. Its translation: CSARGGLAGYEQYF.

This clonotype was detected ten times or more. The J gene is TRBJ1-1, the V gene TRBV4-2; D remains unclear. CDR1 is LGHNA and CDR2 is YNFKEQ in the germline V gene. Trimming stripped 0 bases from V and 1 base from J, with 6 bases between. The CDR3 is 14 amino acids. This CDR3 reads CASSQDGRNTEAFF. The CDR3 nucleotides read TGTGCCAGCAGCCAAGACGGAAGGAACACTGAAGCTTTCTTT.